The 25 T cell receptor beta chains below were found in one sample sequenced in a study of cytomegalovirus exposure and HLA in healthy donors. Both 60 Vbeta primers and 13 Jbeta primers went into the PCR. Sequenced by immunoSEQ multiplex PCR; TCRdb stores in-frame clones only, minus some. The sample contains about 190,000 clones, roughly 80% of which appear only once. The sample consisted of PBMCs. The receptors come from a man aged 45 to 65 in good health and CMV-seronegative.

The rearrangement links TRBV28 to TRBJ2-2; 7 bases are a match to TRBD1. The ends lost 4 bases at V and 5 bases at J; junction bases unmatched: 4. This CDR3 spans 14 amino acids. From germline, CDR1 is MDHEN and CDR2 SYDVKM. The CDR3: CASSSTGWTGELFF. The CDR3 DNA follows: TGTGCCAGCAGTTCGACAGGGTGGACCGGGGAGCTGTTTTTT. Combining the CDR3 with reference TRBV28 and TRBJ2-2 gives the whole variable domain DVKVTQSSRYLVKRTGEKVFLECVQDMDHENMFWYRQDPGLGLRLIYFSYDVKMKEKGDIPEGYSVSREKKERFSLILESASTNQTSMYLCASSSTGWTGELFFGEGSRLTVL.

The table lists this clone with a few counts. The rearrangement uses TRBV27 and TRBJ1-1; 8 nucleotides agree with TRBD1. The germline V gene encodes CDR1 MNHEY and CDR2 SMNVEV (reference sequence). V gave up 2 bases and J gave up 5 bases; unmatched junction bases: 7. CDR3 length: 15 residues. The CDR3 region has the DNA TGTGCCAGCAGTTTAGGGACAGGTTGGACGACTGAAGCTTTCTTT. As protein: CASSLGTGWTTEAFF.

The gene calls are TRBV5-4 and TRBJ2-5; the D gene is possibly TRBD1 (6 bases). The J call may be faulty, since TRBJ2-7 better matches the DNA end. This CDR3 spans 15 amino acids. The germline CDR1 and CDR2 sequences are SGHNT and YYREEE (reference sequence). The CDR3 DNA is TGTGCCAGCAGCTTGGGTCAGGGGAACCTCTACGAGCAGTACTTC. Translated, it gives CASSLGQGNLYEQYF.

The chain joins TRBV5-6 to TRBJ2-7, with 10 bases lining up with TRBD1. There are 15 residues in the CDR3. The V gene's germline CDR1 is SGHDT and CDR2 YYEEEE. V shed 1 base, J shed 2 bases, and the junction held 3 bases outside the gene matches. Here the CDR3 reads CASSLFGTGAYEQYF. In DNA, the CDR3 is TGTGCCAGCAGCTTGTTTGGGACAGGGGCCTACGAGCAGTACTTC.

CDR3 sequence: CASSLYGYTF. CDR3 bases: TGTGCCAGCAGCTTATATGGCTACACCTTC. The J gene is TRBJ1-2, the V gene TRBV25-1; D call uncertain. Trimming left V 6 bases short and J 5 bases short, with 4 bases between. The CDR3 is 10 residues long. Germline V gives CDR1 MGHDK, CDR2 SYGVNS.

The chain combines TRBV7-2 with TRBJ1-2; perhaps TRBD1 as D (6 bases). CDR1 SGHTA and CDR2 FQGNSA come from the germline V gene. This CDR3 region has 15 residues. Trimming left V 1 base short and J 5 bases short, with 14 bases between. The CDR3 region is CASSLVEGQGYGYTF. Here the CDR3 DNA reads TGTGCCAGCAGCTTAGTTGAAGGTCAGGGGTATGGCTACACCTTC.

The V gene is TRBV4-1, the J gene TRBJ2-3; 15 bases line up with TRBD2. V lost 5 bases, J lost 3 bases, and 6 bases stayed unmatched. The germline V gene encodes CDR1 MGHRA and CDR2 YSYEKL. The CDR3 is made up of 17 amino acids. The CDR3 nucleotides are TGCGCCAGCAGCTTCCGGACTAGCGGGGGGGCGACAGATACGCAGTATTTT. It is translated as CASSFRTSGGATDTQYF.

This chain uses TRBV30 with TRBJ1-1; tentative D call: TRBD1 (5 bases). The V gene's germline CDR1 is GTSNPN and CDR2 SVGIG (reference sequence). This CDR3 contains 13 residues. The V gene lost 1 base and the J gene lost 1 base, with 7 bases spanning the gap. The CDR3 loop is CAWSAGANTEAFF. The CDR3 DNA is TGTGCCTGGAGTGCTGGGGCGAACACTGAAGCTTTCTTT.

The J gene is TRBJ2-1, the V gene TRBV11-2, with 9 bases fitting TRBD2. The J segment lost 9 bases and the V segment lost 7 bases, leaving 13 bases of the junction unmatched. The CDR3 has 15 residues. Germline loops: CDR1 SGHAT, CDR2 FQNNGV. The CDR3: CASNLKRGAHTEQFF. In DNA, the CDR3 is TGTGCCAGCAACCTGAAGCGGGGGGCCCACACTGAGCAGTTCTTC.

The genes are TRBV27 and TRBJ1-6; the D is unclear. Between the trimmed V and J ends, which lost 2 bases and 5 bases, there was a span of 16 bases. This CDR3 contains 17 residues. Germline CDR1 MNHEY, CDR2 SMNVEV (reference sequence). CDR3 residues: CASSLLQVVENNSPLHF. CDR3 bases: TGTGCCAGCAGTTTACTCCAGGTTGTTGAGAATAATTCACCCCTCCACTTT.

This chain uses TRBV5-4 with TRBJ2-7, with a tentative D call TRBD1 (5 bases). V gave up 2 bases and J gave up 2 bases, with 8 bases separating them. The CDR3 extends over 13 amino acids. The germline V gene encodes CDR1 SGHNT and CDR2 YYREEE (reference sequence). Here the CDR3 reads CASSFQGPYEQYF. The CDR3 DNA sequence: TGTGCCAGCAGCTTTCAGGGTCCCTACGAGCAGTACTTC.

The V and J genes are TRBV7-3 and TRBJ2-2; tentatively, D is TRBD2 (6 bases). CDR1 and CDR2 (germline): SGHTA, FQGTGA. CDR3 length: 14 amino acids. V lost 4 bases and J 3 bases, leaving 9 bases between the germline ends. The CDR3, as DNA: TGTGCCAGCAGCTCCAAGCGGGACACCGGGGAGCTGTTTTTT. It yields the protein CASSSKRDTGELFF.

The V call is TRBV27, the J call TRBJ2-1, with 8 bases identical to TRBD2. The germline V gene encodes CDR1 MNHEY and CDR2 SMNVEV (reference sequence). This CDR3 spans 13 amino acids. V was pared by 6 bases and J by 9 bases, with 7 bases of the junction left unmatched. Here the CDR3 reads CASRGLEGFEQFF. CDR3 nucleotide sequence: TGTGCCAGCAGGGGACTAGAGGGGTTTGAGCAGTTCTTC.

The chain uses TRBV11-2 and TRBJ1-4, with 8 bases lining up with TRBD1. The germline V gene encodes CDR1 SGHAT and CDR2 FQNNGV. This CDR3 is 15 amino acids long. V shed 4 bases and J 8 bases; nucleotides not matched to a gene: 9. The chain's CDR3 is CASSSDDRGNEKLFF. The CDR3 DNA reads TGTGCCAGCAGCTCCGACGACAGGGGTAACGAAAAACTGTTTTTT.

The V gene is TRBV7-2, the J gene TRBJ1-4, with TRBD1 matching over 7 bases. CDR1 SGHTA and CDR2 FQGNSA come from the germline V gene. The CDR3 loop spans 15 amino acids. V shed 0 bases, J shed 7 bases, and the junction held 5 bases outside the gene matches. Here the CDR3 DNA reads TGTGCCAGCAGCTTAGCTCGAACAGGGGCTGAAAAACTGTTTTTT. This encodes CASSLARTGAEKLFF.

This clone was seen just once. At the DNA level, this CDR3 is encoded by other sequences in the same sample as well. This chain connects TRBV18 to TRBJ2-7; D perhaps matches TRBD1 (5 bases). Between the trimmed V and J ends, which lost 3 bases and 2 bases, there was a span of 11 bases. This CDR3 is 14 amino acids long. Germline V gene data show CDR1 as KGHSH and CDR2 as LQKENI. The CDR3 sequence: CASSPTAPPYEQYF. DNA for the CDR3: TGTGCCAGCTCACCGACAGCACCACCCTACGAGCAGTACTTC.

The genes are TRBV18 and TRBJ2-7; 9 positions agree with TRBD2. The CDR3 extends over 16 amino acids. V lost 3 bases to trimming and J lost 2 bases; unmatched junction nucleotides: 8. Germline-derived CDR1 and CDR2 are KGHSH and LQKENI. CDR3 nucleotide sequence: TGTGCCAGCTCACCCATAGCGGGGGTTACCACCTACGAGCAGTACTTC. This gives the protein CASSPIAGVTTYEQYF. Full variable domain (rest looked up from reference TRBV18 and TRBJ2-7): NAGVMQNPRHLVRRRGQEARLRCSPMKGHSHVYWYRQLPEEGLKFMVYLQKENIIDESGMPKERFSAEFPKEGPSILRIQQVVRGDSAAYFCASSPIAGVTTYEQYFGPGTRLTVT.

The rearrangement uses TRBV5-1 and TRBJ2-1, with TRBD2 matching over 7 bases. Unmatched junction bases numbered 5, after V lost 3 bases and J lost 8 bases. The length of the CDR3 is 13 residues. The germline V gene encodes CDR1 SGHRS and CDR2 YFSETQ. The CDR3 nucleotides are TGCGCCAGCAGCTGGGGGGGTTCTGATGAGCAGTTCTTC. Protein: CASSWGGSDEQFF.

Of note for this clone: The same CDR3 also results from other DNA sequences found in this sample. The rearrangement joins TRBV13 to TRBJ2-5; a possible D gene is TRBD2 (5 bases). Trimming took 2 bases from V and 5 from J, leaving 9 bases between them. This CDR3 contains 13 residues. Germline lookup yields CDR1 PRHDT and CDR2 FYEKMQ (reference sequence). The CDR3 bases are TGTGCCAGCAGCTTATCTGGACTGGAGACCCAGTACTTC. Translated, it gives CASSLSGLETQYF.

This chain links TRBV10-3 with TRBJ2-1; D uncertain. The length of the CDR3 is 12 residues. The V gene lost 0 bases and the J gene lost 7 bases, with 4 bases spanning the gap. The germline CDR1 and CDR2 sequences are ENHRY and SYGVKD. Here the CDR3 DNA reads TGTGCCATCAGTGAGTCTACAAATGAGCAGTTCTTC. It translates to CAISESTNEQFF.

This clone turned up a few times. The genes are TRBV4-1 and TRBJ1-1; maybe TRBD1 (6 bases). The V gene's germline CDR1 is MGHRA and CDR2 YSYEKL. The CDR3 is made up of 12 amino acids. Trimming stripped 4 bases from V and 11 bases from J, with 14 bases between. As DNA, the CDR3 is TGCGCCAGCAGCCTCGAGGGGGGGAGGGCTTTCTTT. Protein: CASSLEGGRAFF.

This clone has just one count. This chain joins TRBV5-1 and TRBJ1-6; the D gene is possibly TRBD1 (5 bases). Trimming removed 4 bases from V and 10 bases from J, with 12 bases in between. Germline loops: CDR1 SGHRS, CDR2 YFSETQ. The CDR3 runs to 13 residues. The CDR3 reads CASSAGFNSPLHF. The CDR3 coding sequence is TGCGCCAGCAGCGCAGGGTTTAACTCACCCCTCCACTTT.

The rearrangement joins TRBV20-1 to TRBJ1-3; D is unresolved. V was trimmed by 7 bases and J by 9 bases, leaving 10 bases between them. There are 10 residues in the CDR3. The germline CDR1 and CDR2 sequences are DFQATT and SNEGSKA (reference sequence). CDR3 protein: CSGDEGTIYF. CDR3 in DNA: TGCAGTGGGGATGAGGGCACCATATATTTT.

V usage is TRBV7-2 and J usage is TRBJ2-1; the match to TRBD2 covers 10 bases. This CDR3 spans 17 amino acids. Unmatched junction bases numbered 10, after V lost 3 bases and J lost 5 bases. Looked up from germline, CDR1 is SGHTA and CDR2 is FQGNSA. CDR3 bases: TGTGCCAGCAGCTTGGCCCGCAAAGCGGGGGGGGACAATGAGCAGTTCTTC. Its protein is CASSLARKAGGDNEQFF.

CDR3 sequence reads: CASGPDSFLSNQPQHF. In DNA form, the CDR3 reads TGTGCTAGTGGTCCTGACAGCTTTCTTAGCAATCAGCCCCAGCATTTT. The chain has TRBV12-5 and TRBJ1-5; perhaps TRBD1 as D (5 bases). V shed 5 bases and J shed 0 bases, with 14 bases lying between them. CDR1 is LGHNT, CDR2 FRNRAP, per germline. The CDR3 is 16 residues long.